This entry lists 15 T cell receptor beta chains sequenced from one sample in a study of blood T cell repertoires in COVID-19. Using immunoSEQ multiplex PCR, the repertoire was profiled, and TCRdb retains in-frame clones only, with some absent. This sample has approximately 250,000 clones; approximately 90% occur once, and the top ten carry roughly 4.3%. The specimen was PBMCs or T cells enriched from blood (not recorded which). The receptor set was obtained from a woman younger than 45 with acute COVID-19.

The rearrangement joins TRBV7-3 to TRBJ2-3, with TRBD2 matching 8 bases. Germline V gene data show CDR1 as SGHTA and CDR2 as FQGTGA. This CDR3 contains 16 residues. V lost 5 bases and J lost 6; bases outside the gene matches: 13. In DNA, the CDR3 is TGTGCCAGCAGCAGAACGACTAGCGCGACGTCGGATACGCAGTATTTT. Protein product: CASSRTTSATSDTQYF. The complete variable domain, with remaining parts taken from reference TRBV7-3 and TRBJ2-3, reads GAGVSQTPSNKVTEKGKYVELRCDPISGHTALYWYRQSLGQGPEFLIYFQGTGAADDSGLPNDRFFAVRPEGSVSTLKIQRTERGDSAVYLCASSRTTSATSDTQYFGPGTRLTVL.

This chain connects TRBV27 to TRBJ2-7; 14 bases line up with TRBD2. In germline, CDR1 is MNHEY, CDR2 SMNVEV (reference sequence). V was pared by 3 bases and J by 1 base, with 8 bases of the junction left unmatched. The CDR3 has 18 residues. The CDR3 DNA reads TGTGCCAGCAGTTTTAGCGGACTAGCGGGAGGACCGTCCTACGAGCAGTACTTC. This sequence encodes CASSFSGLAGGPSYEQYF.

This clone appeared once. The chain uses TRBV28 and TRBJ2-5, with 13 bases lining up with TRBD2. J lost 5 bases, V lost 5 bases, and 14 bases had no gene match. The CDR3 sequence is 18 residues long. CDR1 is MDHEN, CDR2 SYDVKM, per germline. The CDR3 DNA reads as TGTGCCAGCAGTCCAGGGACTAGCGGGACGGGATCATTCGAGACCCAGTACTTC. This codes for CASSPGTSGTGSFETQYF.

The chain couples TRBV18 to TRBJ1-4; 9 bases fit TRBD1. Germline CDR1 KGHSH, CDR2 LQKENI. The trim removed 3 bases at V and 4 bases at J, leaving 9 bases unmatched. The CDR3 contains 17 residues. The CDR3: CASSPFPPGQGNEKLFF. CDR3 bases: TGTGCCAGCTCACCCTTTCCTCCGGGACAGGGTAATGAAAAACTGTTTTTT.

J is TRBJ1-2 and V is TRBV28; 7 positions agree with TRBD1. Unmatched junction bases numbered 9, after V lost 3 bases and J lost 5 bases. The CDR3 runs 15 residues. Looked up from germline, CDR1 is MDHEN and CDR2 is SYDVKM. CDR3 region: CASSLARQGGYGYTF. CDR3 in DNA: TGTGCCAGCAGTTTGGCTCGACAGGGAGGATATGGCTACACCTTC.

The rearrangement joins TRBV3-1 (or the pseudogene TRBV3-2) to TRBJ1-1; unclear D gene. The germline CDR1 and CDR2 sequences are LGHDT and YNNKEL (reference sequence). The CDR3 has 13 residues. The ends were cut back, 0 bases at V and 1 base at J, with 3 bases in the middle. The CDR3 DNA reads as TGTGCCAGCAGCCAAGACTGGAACACTGAAGCTTTCTTT. Translation: CASSQDWNTEAFF.

The chain is built from TRBV5-6 and TRBJ2-7; 7 nucleotides line up with TRBD2. The V gene's germline CDR1 is SGHDT and CDR2 YYEEEE. The junction had 7 bases not matched to a gene; V was cut back by 1 base and J by 3 bases. The CDR3 loop spans 15 amino acids. CDR3 in DNA: TGTGCCAGCAGCTTGTCATCCGGCGGGGGCTACGAGCAGTACTTC. It yields the protein CASSLSSGGGYEQYF.

The chain joins TRBV27 to TRBJ2-7; D is unclear. The CDR3 has 13 residues. Germline V gene lookup returns CDR1 MNHEY and CDR2 SMNVEV (reference sequence). V was shortened by 6 bases and J by 1 base, with 10 bases between the two germline ends. In nucleotides, the CDR3 is TGTGCCAGCAGCAGAACACCGTCCTACGAGCAGTACTTC. Translating gives CASSRTPSYEQYF.

This chain uses TRBV30 with TRBJ2-7; D is possibly TRBD1 (6 bases). V was shortened by 1 base and J by 2 bases, with 15 bases between the two germline ends. The CDR3 length is 15 residues. Germline CDR1 is GTSNPN and CDR2 is SVGIG (reference sequence). CDR3 in amino acids: CAWSGAGTLPYEQYF. DNA of the CDR3: TGTGCCTGGAGTGGGGCCGGGACATTGCCCTACGAGCAGTACTTC. Supplemented by reference TRBV30 and TRBJ2-7, the full variable domain reads SQTIHQWPATLVQPVGSPLSLECTVEGTSNPNLYWYRQAAGRGLQLLFYSVGIGQISSEVPQNLSASRPQDRQFILSSKKLLLSDSGFYLCAWSGAGTLPYEQYFGPGTRLTVT.

This sequence joins TRBV11-2 and TRBJ1-1; weak D call: TRBD1 (5 bases). Between the trimmed V and J ends, which lost 0 bases and 4 bases, there was a span of 21 bases. Germline CDR1 reads SGHAT; CDR2 reads FQNNGV. This CDR3 has 18 amino acids. CDR3 in DNA: TGTGCCAGCAGCTTAGATGTCGGGGGAGGCGGCTGGGCCACTGAAGCTTTCTTT. Translated, it gives CASSLDVGGGGWATEAFF.

This clone was seen just once. This rearrangement joins TRBV5-1 to TRBJ2-2; 8 positions match TRBD1. The V and J ends lost 4 bases and 6 bases, in that order; junction bases with no gene match: 11. The CDR3 has 16 residues. CDR1 and CDR2 from the germline V gene are SGHRS and YFSETQ. Here the CDR3 DNA reads TGCGCCAGCAGCCTACCGCCGGACAGGGACCCCGGGGAGCTGTTTTTT. Amino acid sequence: CASSLPPDRDPGELFF.

The chain couples TRBV19 to TRBJ1-5; possible D gene TRBD1, 6 bases. The CDR3 has 15 residues. Germline V gene lookup returns CDR1 LNHDA and CDR2 SQIVND (reference sequence). Trimming removed 3 bases at V and 5 bases at J, with 14 bases between. CDR3: CASSILRDTDQPQHF. CDR3 coding DNA: TGTGCCAGTAGTATCTTACGGGACACCGATCAGCCCCAGCATTTT.

J is TRBJ1-2 and V is TRBV2; 8 bases map to TRBD1. The ends lost 10 bases at V and 4 bases at J; junction bases unmatched: 8. Germline loops: CDR1 SNHLY, CDR2 FYNNEI. The CDR3 extends over 13 amino acids. The CDR3, as DNA: TGTGCCAACACTAACGGACAGGGCTATGGCTACACCTTC. It specifies CANTNGQGYGYTF.

The chain couples TRBV5-4 to TRBJ1-4; TRBD1 might be the D (5 bases). Trimming shortened V by 4 bases and J by 0 bases, and 13 bases separated the two germline ends. CDR3 size: 16 residues. Germline V CDR1 and CDR2: SGHNT, YYREEE (reference sequence). The CDR3 DNA is TGTGCCAGCAGCCGGGCGGGGCCCTCAACTAATGAAAAACTGTTTTTT. Encoded protein: CASSRAGPSTNEKLFF. The whole variable domain, remainder taken from reference TRBV5-4 and TRBJ1-4, is ETGVTQSPTHLIKTRGQQVTLRCSSQSGHNTVSWYQQALGQGPQFIFQYYREEENGRGNFPPRFSGLQFPNYSSELNVNALELDDSALYLCASSRAGPSTNEKLFFGSGTQLSVL.

This chain links TRBV28 with TRBJ1-6; 8 bases are a match to TRBD1. Germline V gene sequence: CDR1 MDHEN, CDR2 SYDVKM. The CDR3 sequence is 15 residues long. J was trimmed by 7 bases and V by 6 bases; bases with no gene match: 8. Written as DNA, the CDR3 is TGTGCCAGCAGGCTTGGACAGGGTAACAATTCACCCCTCCACTTT. It translates to CASRLGQGNNSPLHF.